These 13 T cell receptor beta chains were all obtained from the same sample, sequenced in a study of T cell responses to AZD1222 COVID-19 vaccine. Sequencing was performed with immunoSEQ multiplex PCR; in TCRdb, only in-frame clones are kept and a portion is missing. Of under 85,000 clones listed, around nine tenths are singletons. The sample was peripheral blood, taken 28 days after the second AZD1222 dose. The receptors come from an adult who received the AZD1222 COVID-19 vaccine.

The chain joins TRBV11-2 to TRBJ1-2, with D hard to call. CDR1 is SGHAT and CDR2 is FQNNGV in the germline V gene. This CDR3 is 14 amino acids long. V lost 5 bases to trimming and J lost 6 bases, with 16 bases between them. CDR3: CASSPMTYSHGYTF. The CDR3 DNA reads TGTGCCAGCAGCCCCATGACTTACTCGCATGGCTACACCTTC. Combining the CDR3 with reference TRBV11-2 and TRBJ1-2 gives the whole variable domain EAGVAQSPRYKIIEKRQSVAFWCNPISGHATLYWYQQILGQGPKLLIQFQNNGVVDDSQLPKDRFSAERLKGVDSTLKIQPAKLEDSAVYLCASSPMTYSHGYTFGSGTRLTVV.

This clone appeared a few times. The chain recombines TRBV7-3 with TRBJ2-5, with D perhaps being TRBD1 or TRBD2 (5 bases each). CDR3 length: 13 residues. Germline lookup yields CDR1 SGHTA and CDR2 FQGTGA. V was cut by 4 bases and J by 2 bases, with 8 bases left in between. The DNA for the CDR3 is TGTGCCAGCAGCTCCGGGGCTCAAGAGACCCAGTACTTC. As protein: CASSSGAQETQYF.

This chain uses TRBV6-5 with TRBJ2-2, with unresolved D. Trimming removed 8 bases from V and 5 bases from J, with 12 bases in between. Germline V gene sequence: CDR1 MNHEY, CDR2 SVGAGI. The CDR3 is 13 amino acids. The CDR3 nucleotides read TGTGCCAGCTCTAAACCCGGTACCGGGGAGCTGTTTTTT. Protein: CASSKPGTGELFF.

The chain uses TRBV6-5 and TRBJ2-7, with 10 bases lining up with TRBD2. Germline CDR1 MNHEY, CDR2 SVGAGI. V was clipped by 5 bases and J by 4 bases; unmatched bases: 5. The CDR3 consists of 14 residues. CDR3 in DNA: TGTGCCAGCAGTCTTAGCGGGAGGATGTACGAGCAGTACTTC. It is translated as CASSLSGRMYEQYF.

The chain has TRBV5-1 and TRBJ1-4; no definite D call. Germline loops: CDR1 SGHRS, CDR2 YFSETQ. V lost 7 bases, J lost 8 bases, and 15 bases lay in between. This CDR3 comprises 13 residues. CDR3 nucleotides: TGCGCCAGCTCTAACCCTTGGATGGAAAAACTGTTTTTT. Residues: CASSNPWMEKLFF. The whole variable domain, remainder taken from reference TRBV5-1 and TRBJ1-4, is KAGVTQTPRYLIKTRGQQVTLSCSPISGHRSVSWYQQTPGQGLQFLFEYFSETQRNKGNFPGRFSGRQFSNSRSEMNVSTLELGDSALYLCASSNPWMEKLFFGSGTQLSVL.

The sample holds one count of this clone. V and J are TRBV11-3 and TRBJ2-1, with 9 bases identical to TRBD2. The junction had 4 bases not matched to a gene; V was cut back by 0 bases and J by 10 bases. Per germline, CDR1 SGHNT and CDR2 YENEEA. This CDR3 comprises 14 residues. CDR3 nucleotide sequence: TGTGCCAGCAGCTTAGAGCCTAGCGGGGACGAGCAGTTCTTC. Residues: CASSLEPSGDEQFF.

A single count supports this clone. The chain joins TRBV19 to TRBJ2-2; D uncertain. This CDR3 is built from 14 residues. Trimming shortened V by 4 bases and J by 8 bases, and 14 bases separated the two germline ends. Looked up from germline, CDR1 is LNHDA and CDR2 is SQIVND (reference sequence). The CDR3 coding sequence is TGTGCCAGTAGTAGGGGTCCCGCGTCAGGGGAGCTGTTTTTT. Translation: CASSRGPASGELFF.

The chain has TRBV5-1 and TRBJ2-1; the match to TRBD2 covers 13 bases. Germline loops: CDR1 SGHRS, CDR2 YFSETQ. The CDR3 is 18 residues long. After removal of 6 bases from V and 4 bases from J, the junction contained 13 bases not matched to a gene. The CDR3 bases are TGCGCCAGCAAGGTATATAGAAGGGGACTAGCGGGATACAATGAGCAGTTCTTC. Translating it yields CASKVYRRGLAGYNEQFF.

The chain carries TRBV5-4 and TRBJ1-1, with 9 nucleotides matching TRBD1. V lost 4 bases, J lost 4 bases, and 11 bases stayed unmatched. The CDR3 runs 16 residues. Germline V CDR1 and CDR2: SGHNT, YYREEE (reference sequence). In nucleotides, the CDR3 is TGTGCCAGCAGCATGACAGGGGGGGCTGTGGGCACTGAAGCTTTCTTT. This sequence encodes CASSMTGGAVGTEAFF. Looking up the rest from reference TRBV5-4 and TRBJ1-1 gives the full variable domain: ETGVTQSPTHLIKTRGQQVTLRCSSQSGHNTVSWYQQALGQGPQFIFQYYREEENGRGNFPPRFSGLQFPNYSSELNVNALELDDSALYLCASSMTGGAVGTEAFFGQGTRLTVV.

This chain links TRBV30 with TRBJ2-7; D remains unclear. This CDR3 has 13 residues. Germline CDR1 GTSNPN, CDR2 SVGIG (reference sequence). Deletions cut 4 bases from V and 6 bases from J, with 16 bases between. The CDR3: CAWNRQAPSEQYF. CDR3 nucleotide sequence: TGTGCCTGGAATAGACAAGCTCCTTCCGAGCAGTACTTC.

The CDR3: CAWTSGQGADEQYF. The CDR3 DNA follows: TGTGCCTGGACCTCCGGACAGGGGGCTGACGAGCAGTACTTC. The V call is TRBV30, the J call TRBJ2-7; 11 bases fit TRBD1. Germline assignment: CDR1 GTSNPN and CDR2 SVGIG (reference sequence). The CDR3 extends over 14 amino acids. Trimming removed 4 bases from V and 5 bases from J; junction bases left unmatched: 7.

The chain links TRBV27 to TRBJ2-5, with 7 nucleotides matching TRBD2. The CDR3 runs to 17 residues. The V segment lost 5 bases and the J segment 5 bases; nucleotides outside the gene matches: 17. Germline CDR1 reads MNHEY; CDR2 reads SMNVEV (reference sequence). CDR3 protein: CASSPPGGRRLGETQYF. The CDR3 DNA reads as TGTGCCAGCAGTCCCCCAGGCGGGAGAAGGCTCGGGGAGACCCAGTACTTC.

The chain employs TRBV4-2 and TRBJ1-1; D ambiguous. CDR1 is LGHNA and CDR2 is YNFKEQ in the germline V gene. This CDR3 contains 15 residues. With 4 bases removed from V and 0 bases from J, the gap between germline ends came to 12 bases. Here the CDR3 reads CASSPARAMNTEAFF. The DNA of the CDR3 is TGTGCCAGCAGCCCCGCTAGGGCTATGAACACTGAAGCTTTCTTT.